This is a list of T cell receptor beta chains from one sample in a study of cytomegalovirus exposure and HLA in healthy donors. Some clones are missing from TCRdb's copy, which holds only in-frame ones; the method was immunoSEQ multiplex PCR. The table includes around 200,000 clones, roughly 80% detected once. Sequencing input: PBMCs. These TCRs come from a man aged 50 to 59 in good health and CMV-seronegative. CDR3s include the opening cysteine and the closing phenylalanine or tryptophan. The D gene is left open where the match is weak. The size field is filled for only some rows; it gives once, few, many or a size class.

d_gene	v_gene	abundance	j_gene	CDR3aa	CDR3nt
TRBD1	TRBV5-1	-	TRBJ2-3	CASSLVIRDRRAQGTQYF	TGCGCCAGCAGCTTGGTAATCCGGGACAGGAGAGCTCAAGGCACGCAGTATTTT
TRBD2	TRBV30	-	TRBJ2-1	CAWGLAVLNEQFF	TGTGCCTGGGGACTAGCGGTTCTCAATGAGCAGTTCTTC
-	TRBV27	-	TRBJ2-3	CASSLYRSPPSTDTQYF	TGTGCCAGCAGTTTATATAGAAGCCCGCCGAGCACAGATACGCAGTATTTT
-	TRBV5-1	-	TRBJ2-3	CASSLGREMVDTQYF	TGCGCCAGCAGCTTGGGACGGGAGATGGTAGATACGCAGTATTTT
-	TRBV9	-	TRBJ2-6	CASSGRAGANVLTF	TGTGCCAGCAGCGGGAGAGCGGGGGCCAACGTCCTGACTTTC
-	TRBV5-8	-	TRBJ2-3	CASSLDSLSTDTQYF	TGTGCCAGCAGCTTGGACTCCCTTTCCACAGATACGCAGTATTTT
-	TRBV6-6	-	TRBJ2-3	CASYRDTDTQYF	TGTGCCAGTTACCGGGACACAGATACGCAGTATTTT
TRBD1	TRBV5-4	-	TRBJ1-1	CASSSRDRAGTEAFF	TGTGCCAGCAGCTCGAGGGACAGGGCGGGCACTGAAGCTTTCTTT
-	TRBV6-5	few	TRBJ2-7	CASKWSRSSYEQYF	TGTGCCAGCAAATGGAGTAGGAGCTCCTACGAGCAGTACTTC
-	TRBV19	once	TRBJ2-2	CASMTSSVITGELFF	TGTGCCAGTATGACCTCTAGCGTTATAACCGGGGAGCTGTTTTTT
-	TRBV28	-	TRBJ1-1	CASSSRRDGRSRAFF	TGTGCCAGCAGTTCCCGGAGGGATGGCAGGTCTCGGGCTTTCTTT
-	TRBV18	-	TRBJ2-2	CASSPPVASVGTGELFF	TGTGCCAGCTCACCACCGGTGGCTAGCGTGGGCACCGGGGAGCTGTTTTTT
-	TRBV9	-	TRBJ2-7	CASSVAADFYEQYF	TGTGCCAGCAGCGTAGCTGCGGACTTCTACGAGCAGTACTTC
TRBD1	TRBV7-2	-	TRBJ2-2	CASSSGTGGSGELFF	TGTGCCAGCAGCTCCGGGACAGGGGGCAGCGGGGAGCTGTTTTTT
TRBD2	TRBV2	-	TRBJ2-3	CASKGLAGSTDTQYF	TGTGCCAGCAAAGGGCTAGCGGGCAGCACAGATACGCAGTATTTT
TRBD2	TRBV9	-	TRBJ2-1	CASSVGGLAGLNEQFF	TGTGCCAGCAGCGTAGGGGGACTAGCGGGTCTCAATGAGCAGTTCTTC
-	TRBV4-1	-	TRBJ2-2	CASSQDRSATGELFF	TGCGCCAGCAGCCAAGATCGTAGCGCAACCGGGGAGCTGTTTTTT
-	TRBV7-9	-	TRBJ2-5	CASSLGGRAKETQYF	TGTGCCAGCAGCTTAGGCGGCAGGGCCAAAGAGACCCAGTACTTC
TRBD1	TRBV4-2	-	TRBJ2-7	CASSQNRDRGYEQYF	TGTGCCAGCAGCCAAAACCGGGACAGGGGTTACGAGCAGTACTTC
-	TRBV28	-	TRBJ1-4	CASSRLTVNEKLFF	TGTGCCAGCAGCCGCTTGACAGTTAATGAAAAACTGTTTTTT
TRBD1	TRBV7-3	-	TRBJ2-2	CASSLRQGSGELFF	TGTGCCAGCAGCTTAAGACAGGGCTCCGGGGAGCTGTTTTTT
-	TRBV7-9	-	TRBJ2-5	CASVLPGETQYF	TGTGCCAGCGTATTACCGGGGGAGACCCAGTACTTC
-	TRBV27	-	TRBJ2-4	CASSTYGLETKNIQYF	TGTGCCAGCAGTACCTACGGGTTGGAGACCAAAAACATTCAGTACTTC
TRBD1	TRBV7-6	-	TRBJ2-7	CASSTGDYEQYF	TGTGCCAGCAGTACAGGGGACTACGAGCAGTACTTC
TRBD2	TRBV10-3	-	TRBJ2-1	CASSPGLAGGSEQFF	TGTGCCAGCAGTCCGGGACTAGCGGGGGGATCTGAGCAGTTCTTC
-	TRBV7-3	-	TRBJ2-1	CASSLTGNEQFF	TGTGCCAGCAGCCTCACCGGGAATGAGCAGTTCTTC
-	TRBV7-8	few	TRBJ1-1	CASSLGPGSTFF	TGTGCCAGCAGCTTAGGTCCGGGTTCAACTTTCTTT
-	TRBV7-9	-	TRBJ1-6	CASSLVGDSPLHF	TGTGCCAGCAGCTTAGTAGGAGATTCACCCCTCCACTTT
TRBD2	TRBV15	-	TRBJ2-5	CATSRDVRGRGTQYF	TGTGCCACCAGCAGAGACGTCCGGGGGAGGGGGACCCAGTACTTC
-	TRBV2	-	TRBJ1-2	CASTGDSGYTF	TGTGCCAGCACCGGGGACTCTGGCTACACCTTC
TRBD1	TRBV5-1	once	TRBJ2-7	CASSSTGTRYEQYF	TGCGCCAGCAGCTCGACAGGGACCCGCTACGAGCAGTACTTC
TRBD1	TRBV19	-	TRBJ1-4	CASSTQDRGTTNEKLFF	TGTGCCAGTAGTACCCAGGACAGGGGAACAACTAATGAAAAACTGTTTTTT
-	TRBV27	-	TRBJ2-3	CASSLRGRSDTQYF	TGTGCCAGCAGTTTAAGAGGGAGGAGCGATACGCAGTATTTT
-	TRBV2	-	TRBJ2-5	CASTRGNLQGWETQYF	TGTGCCAGCACCCGAGGGAACCTACAGGGCTGGGAGACCCAGTACTTC
-	TRBV18	few	TRBJ2-7	CASSQASAGGEQYF	TGTGCCAGCTCACAGGCGTCGGCCGGGGGAGAGCAGTACTTC
-	TRBV18	-	TRBJ1-1	CASSPLGNTEAFF	TGTGCCAGCTCACCGCTAGGGAACACTGAAGCTTTCTTT
TRBD2	TRBV7-8	-	TRBJ2-3	CASSSRGAIGTDTQYF	TGTGCCAGCAGCTCGCGGGGGGCCATTGGTACAGATACGCAGTATTTT
TRBD2	TRBV5-1	-	TRBJ2-7	CASSVSTSGGYYEQCF	TGCGCCAGCAGCGTTAGTACTAGCGGGGGCTATTACGAGCAGTGCTTC
-	TRBV7-2	-	TRBJ2-1	CASSLALRGNEQFF	TGTGCCAGCAGCTTAGCTTTGCGGGGCAATGAGCAGTTCTTC
TRBD1	TRBV19	-	TRBJ1-6	CASNREQGRSPLHF	TGTGCCAGTAATAGGGAACAGGGGAGGTCACCCCTCCACTTT
-	TRBV7-2	once	TRBJ1-2	CASSFLTSNYGYTF	TGTGCCAGCAGCTTTTTGACAAGTAACTATGGCTACACCTTC
TRBD2	TRBV19	few	TRBJ2-7	CASSIVGTSGLSYEQYF	TGTGCCAGTAGTATAGTAGGGACTAGCGGGCTCTCCTACGAGCAGTACTTC
TRBD1	TRBV7-8	-	TRBJ2-7	CASTRQGIPYEQYF	TGTGCCAGCACTAGACAGGGGATTCCTTACGAGCAGTACTTC